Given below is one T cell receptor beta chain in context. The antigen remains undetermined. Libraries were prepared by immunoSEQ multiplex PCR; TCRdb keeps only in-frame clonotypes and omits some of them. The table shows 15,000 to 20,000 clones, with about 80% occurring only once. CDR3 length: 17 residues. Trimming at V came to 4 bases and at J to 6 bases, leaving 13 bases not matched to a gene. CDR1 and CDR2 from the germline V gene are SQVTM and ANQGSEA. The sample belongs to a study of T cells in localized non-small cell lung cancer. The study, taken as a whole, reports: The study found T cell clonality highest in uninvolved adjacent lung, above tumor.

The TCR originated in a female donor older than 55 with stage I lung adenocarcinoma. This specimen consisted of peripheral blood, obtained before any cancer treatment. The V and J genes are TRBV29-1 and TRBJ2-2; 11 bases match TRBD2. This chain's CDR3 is CSVVGLAGGPASGELFF. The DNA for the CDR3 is TGCAGCGTTGTTGGTCTAGCGGGGGGACCTGCCTCCGGGGAGCTGTTTTTT.